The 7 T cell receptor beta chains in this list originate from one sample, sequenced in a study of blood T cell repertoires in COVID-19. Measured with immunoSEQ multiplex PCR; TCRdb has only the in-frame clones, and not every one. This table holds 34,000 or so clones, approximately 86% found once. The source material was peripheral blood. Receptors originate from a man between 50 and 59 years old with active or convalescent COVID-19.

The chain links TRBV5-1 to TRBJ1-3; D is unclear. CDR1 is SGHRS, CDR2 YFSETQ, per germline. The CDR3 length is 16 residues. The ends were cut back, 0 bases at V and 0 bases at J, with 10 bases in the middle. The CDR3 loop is CASSLGEYTSGNTIYF. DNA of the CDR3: TGCGCCAGCAGCTTGGGGGAGTATACCTCTGGAAACACCATATATTTT.

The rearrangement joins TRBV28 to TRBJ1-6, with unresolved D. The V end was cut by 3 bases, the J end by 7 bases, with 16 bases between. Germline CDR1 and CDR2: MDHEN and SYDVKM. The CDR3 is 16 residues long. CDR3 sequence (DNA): TGTGCCAGCAGTTTCGAGGGCTCTTTTCCAAATTCACCCCTCCACTTT. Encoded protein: CASSFEGSFPNSPLHF.

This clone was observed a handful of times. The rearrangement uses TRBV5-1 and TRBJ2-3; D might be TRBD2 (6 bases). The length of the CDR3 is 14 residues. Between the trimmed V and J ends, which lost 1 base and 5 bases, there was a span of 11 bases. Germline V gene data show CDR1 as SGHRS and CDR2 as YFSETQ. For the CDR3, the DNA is TGCGCCAGCAGCTTGCGCGGAGGGGAAGATACGCAGTATTTT. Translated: CASSLRGGEDTQYF.

The CDR3 reads CASSSQGVADNEQFF. The CDR3 nucleotides read TGTGCCAGCAGTTCACAGGGGGTAGCTGACAATGAGCAGTTCTTC. This rearrangement joins TRBV28 to TRBJ2-1; 8 nucleotides align to TRBD1. V lost 4 bases and J lost 5; bases outside the gene matches: 7. This CDR3 comprises 15 residues. Germline CDR1 is MDHEN and CDR2 is SYDVKM.

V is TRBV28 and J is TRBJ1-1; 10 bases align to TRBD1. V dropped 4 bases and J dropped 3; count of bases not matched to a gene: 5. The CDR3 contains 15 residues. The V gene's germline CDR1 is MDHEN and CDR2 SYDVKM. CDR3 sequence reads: CASSSPGTGDTEAFF. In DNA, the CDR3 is TGTGCCAGCAGTTCCCCCGGGACAGGGGACACTGAAGCTTTCTTT.

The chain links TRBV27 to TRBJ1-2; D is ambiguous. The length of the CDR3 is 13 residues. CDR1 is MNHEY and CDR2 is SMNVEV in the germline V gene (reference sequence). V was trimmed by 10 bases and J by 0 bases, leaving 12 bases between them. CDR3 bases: TGTGCCACCGGACTGTCAGCTAACTATGGCTACACCTTC. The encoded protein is CATGLSANYGYTF.

CDR3 nucleotides: TGTGCCAGCAGCTCCGGGACTAAACTCAATGAGCAGTTCTTC. Translated: CASSSGTKLNEQFF. The chain employs TRBV7-9 and TRBJ2-1; 7 bases align to TRBD2. Per the germline V gene, CDR1 is SEHNR and CDR2 is FQNEAQ (reference sequence). The CDR3 contains 14 residues. With 4 bases clipped from V and 6 bases from J, the junction kept 6 bases outside the gene matches.